These T cell receptor beta chains were read from a single sample in a study of human T cells and chemical hapten exposure. TCRdb re-called the RACE reads with MiXCR, one entry per CDR3 protein. The table includes 150,000 to 200,000 distinct CDR3 sequences, around 13% detected once. The specimen comprised whole blood, sampled in connection with sensitization to the hapten diphenylcyclopropenone (DPC). All receptors derive from a woman aged 25-40 years with alopecia areata. Some clones in this sample may be carry-over from other donors' samples. Each CDR3 is given with its conserved first and last residue. Size tells how often a clone was seen (once, few, many) or the class of an expanded clone, and some rows leave it out.

TRBJ2-2 | . | TRBV7-9 | CASSPLIATGELFF
TRBJ2-2 | . | TRBV13 | CASSLGLQGARGTGELFF
TRBJ2-3 | . | TRBV6-2/TRBV6-3 | CASRKTGTPTDTQYF
TRBJ1-3 | many | TRBV6-5 | CASSSTRNSGNTIYF
TRBJ2-7 | many | TRBV20-1 | CSASISGGSSYEQYF
TRBJ2-3 | many | TRBV7-6 | CASSRAGRRSYEDTQYF
TRBJ2-2 | many | TRBV2 | CASSWTSGATGELFF
TRBJ2-1 | . | TRBV10-2 | CASSGRDAYNEQFF
TRBJ1-2 | . | TRBV29-1 | CSAERDRGRNGYTF
TRBJ1-5 | . | TRBV6-5 | CASKEGHNQPQHF
TRBJ1-4 | few | TRBV2 | CASRLDRGPGEKLFF
TRBJ2-3 | . | TRBV19 | CASSDGGASTDTQYF
TRBJ2-2 | . | TRBV28 | CASSFFRNTGELFF
TRBJ2-2 | . | TRBV24-1 | CATSDFGTGELFF
TRBJ1-1 | . | TRBV29-1 | CSVGTGIATEAFF
TRBJ2-5 | few | TRBV6-9 | CAGAGGPWETQYF
TRBJ1-1 | few | TRBV2 | CASGPLMDTEAFF
TRBJ1-2 | many | TRBV12-3/TRBV12-4 | CASSFGTGRYGYTF
TRBJ2-2 | many | TRBV7-9 | CASSSLAGGPNTGELFF
TRBJ2-7 | . | TRBV20-1 | CSARKTTGRQANEQYF
TRBJ2-3 | . | TRBV6-6 | CASSYSGSIAGTQYF
TRBJ1-2 | . | TRBV20-1 | CSAIQGTNYGYTF
TRBJ1-3 | many | TRBV28 | CASSLGNTIYF
TRBJ2-3 | few | TRBV5-6 | CASSLRDIRTDTQYF
TRBJ2-7 | . | TRBV2 | CASNLQGITSYEQYF
TRBJ2-1 | many | TRBV6-2/TRBV6-3 | CASSLGLVGEQFF
TRBJ1-1 | few | TRBV7-2 | CASSWLRGAEAFF
TRBJ2-5 | few | TRBV5-1 | CASSPTHPEGTQYF
TRBJ2-7 | . | TRBV6-1 | CASSPGGRTYEQYF
TRBJ2-1 | few | TRBV20-1 | CSARPSAYNEQFF
TRBJ2-3 | . | TRBV7-2 | CASSSLRPSTDTQYF
TRBJ1-6 | many | TRBV5-4 | CASRLRAGQFNSPLHF
TRBJ1-2 | few | TRBV3-1 | CASSQHREGYTF
TRBJ2-6 | . | TRBV10-3 | CAISEVTGASGANVLTF
TRBJ2-7 | few | TRBV6-6 | CASKTGGERSYEQYF
TRBJ2-7 | . | TRBV20-1 | CSASFTYEQYF
TRBJ1-2 | many | TRBV4-1 | CASSQEGGRGNYGYTF
TRBJ1-3 | few | TRBV7-2 | CASSLDREGNTIYF
TRBJ2-1 | few | TRBV15 | CATSRDPRLAGLSYNEQFF
TRBJ2-5 | few | TRBV20-1 | CSTIRREETQYF
TRBJ2-3 | few | TRBV4-2 | CASSQDDPGADTQYF
TRBJ1-1 | . | TRBV18 | CASSPPRETEASF